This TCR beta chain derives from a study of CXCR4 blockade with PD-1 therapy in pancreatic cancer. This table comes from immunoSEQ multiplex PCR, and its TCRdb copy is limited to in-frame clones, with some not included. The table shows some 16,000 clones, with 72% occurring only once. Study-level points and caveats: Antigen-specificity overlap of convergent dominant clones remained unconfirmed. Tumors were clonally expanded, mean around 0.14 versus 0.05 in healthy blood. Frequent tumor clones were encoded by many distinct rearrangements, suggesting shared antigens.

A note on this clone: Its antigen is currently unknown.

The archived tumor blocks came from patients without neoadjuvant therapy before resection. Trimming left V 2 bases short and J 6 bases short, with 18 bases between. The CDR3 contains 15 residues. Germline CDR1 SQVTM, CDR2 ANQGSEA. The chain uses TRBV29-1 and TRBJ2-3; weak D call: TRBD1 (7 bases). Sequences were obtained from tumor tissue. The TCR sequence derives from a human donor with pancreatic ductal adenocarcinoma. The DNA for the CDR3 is TGCAGCGTTGAAAGGGGGGCAGGGGGAGCGGATACGCAGTATTTT. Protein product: CSVERGAGGADTQYF.